Shown below are 31 T cell receptor beta chains from a single sample sequenced in a study of response to subunit inactivated influenza vaccine. A single record per CDR3 protein comes from TCRdb applying MiXCR to the RT-PCR reads. The sample records about 520,000 distinct CDR3 sequences, roughly 7.6% being singletons. This material consisted of PBMCs from blood, taken around 25 months after vaccination. Every receptor here comes from a man aged 50 to 69 who received an inactivated influenza vaccine.

This clonotype was counted only a few times. The DNA for the CDR3 is TGTGCCAGCAGTCGGACAGGGGGTGTTTACAATGAGCAGTTCTTC. This encodes CASSRTGGVYNEQFF. The genes are TRBV6-1 and TRBJ2-1; 10 bases fit TRBD1. The CDR3 is 15 residues long. CDR1 is MNHNS, CDR2 SASEGT, per germline. The junction had 5 bases not matched to a gene; V was cut back by 5 bases and J by 4 bases.

For the CDR3, the DNA is TGTGCCAGCAGCCCGAGGGGGCATCGGTCCTACGAGCAGTACTTC. The encoded protein is CASSPRGHRSYEQYF. This chain uses TRBV7-2 with TRBJ2-7; 7 bases map to TRBD1. This CDR3 spans 15 amino acids. The germline gives CDR1 SGHTA, CDR2 FQGNSA. Trimming cost V 5 bases and J 1 base; bases outside gene matches: 8.

This clonotype has a count of ten or more. V usage is TRBV7-9 and J usage is TRBJ1-1, with D possibly TRBD1 on 6 matching bases. The CDR3 is 16 amino acids. V was clipped by 5 bases and J by 6 bases, with 22 bases between them. Germline V lookup: CDR1 SEHNR, CDR2 FQNEAQ (reference sequence). The CDR3 protein is CASSGPRQAIGAEAFF. The CDR3 region has the DNA TGTGCCAGCAGCGGACCCAGACAGGCGATTGGCGCTGAAGCTTTCTTT.

This clonotype was found many times. The DNA of the CDR3 is TGTGCCAGCATCGGCCCCTCCTACGAGCAGTACTTC. Translated: CASIGPSYEQYF. The chain recombines TRBV28 with TRBJ2-7; no clear D. The CDR3 consists of 12 residues. The V gene lost 7 bases and the J gene lost 0 bases, with 7 bases spanning the gap. Germline V CDR1 and CDR2: MDHEN, SYDVKM. The whole variable domain, filled in from reference TRBV28 and TRBJ2-7, reads DVKVTQSSRYLVKRTGEKVFLECVQDMDHENMFWYRQDPGLGLRLIYFSYDVKMKEKGDIPEGYSVSREKKERFSLILESASTNQTSMYLCASIGPSYEQYFGPGTRLTVT.

V is TRBV20-1 and J is TRBJ2-7; 15 bases are shared with TRBD2. This CDR3 region has 16 residues. The junction had 14 bases not matched to a gene; V was cut back by 8 bases and J by 6 bases. CDR1 is DFQATT, CDR2 SNEGSKA, per germline (reference sequence). The CDR3 DNA reads as TGCAGTACAGAGGGACTAGCGGGAGGCCGGGCATTCGAGCAGTACTTC. Translation gives CSTEGLAGGRAFEQYF.

The table lists this clonotype with a few counts. The chain carries TRBV6-5 and TRBJ1-2; 9 bases fit TRBD1. The CDR3 is 15 amino acids. Trimming removed 0 bases from V and 5 bases from J; junction bases left unmatched: 4. Germline V gives CDR1 MNHEY, CDR2 SVGAGI. CDR3 coding DNA: TGTGCCAGCAGTTACTCCACAGGGGGCGTATATGGCTACACCTTC. Translated: CASSYSTGGVYGYTF.

This clonotype was seen a handful of times. The CDR3 here is CASSWGGETQYF. The CDR3 DNA reads as TGTGCCAGCAGTTGGGGAGGGGAGACCCAGTACTTC. The J gene is TRBJ2-5, the V gene TRBV6-5; 7 nucleotides align to TRBD2. The CDR3 extends over 12 amino acids. V shed 4 bases, J shed 5 bases, and the junction held 1 base outside the gene matches. Germline lookup yields CDR1 MNHEY and CDR2 SVGAGI.

This clonotype has just a few counts. The chain couples TRBV28 to TRBJ2-5; TRBD1 matches 9 bases. The CDR3 is made up of 15 amino acids. CDR1 MDHEN and CDR2 SYDVKM come from the germline V gene. V lost 6 bases, J lost 2 bases, and 7 bases stayed unmatched. CDR3 residues: CASRAGTGLQETQYF. CDR3 bases: TGTGCCAGCAGAGCCGGGACAGGGCTTCAAGAGACCCAGTACTTC.

There are a few counts of this clonotype. The rearrangement joins TRBV19 to TRBJ2-1; D might be TRBD1 or TRBD2, each matching 5 bases. The length of the CDR3 is 15 residues. V lost 2 bases, J lost 7 bases, and 15 bases lay in between. Germline CDR1 and CDR2: LNHDA and SQIVND (reference sequence). In nucleotides, the CDR3 is TGTGCCAGTAGTATAAGGAAAGGGTGGGGGAATGAGCAGTTCTTC. Protein product: CASSIRKGWGNEQFF.

This clonotype was counted many times. V gene TRBV20-1 combines with J gene TRBJ1-2; D gene ambiguous. V shed 3 bases and J shed 8 bases, with 10 bases lying between them. The CDR3 runs to 11 residues. Germline V gene data show CDR1 as DFQATT and CDR2 as SNEGSKA (reference sequence). This chain's CDR3 is CSARSFSGYTF. The CDR3, as DNA: TGCAGTGCTAGGAGTTTTTCGGGCTACACCTTC.

This clonotype was recorded a few times. This chain connects TRBV25-1 to TRBJ2-1; TRBD1 agrees at 7 bases. The CDR3 sequence is 15 residues long. Germline-derived CDR1 and CDR2 are MGHDK and SYGVNS. V shed 4 bases and J 9 bases; nucleotides not matched to a gene: 12. The CDR3 is CASSGAGTVRSEQFF. The CDR3 DNA is TGTGCCAGCAGTGGTGCCGGGACAGTGAGGAGTGAGCAGTTCTTC.

This clonotype was recorded many times. This chain uses TRBV7-9 with TRBJ2-1, with D perhaps TRBD2 (5 bases). The CDR3 is made up of 13 amino acids. The germline V and J ends were trimmed by 0 bases and 10 bases, with 10 bases remaining between them. Germline values: CDR1 SEHNR, CDR2 FQNEAQ (reference sequence). The CDR3 DNA sequence: TGTGCCAGCAGCTTAGCCCTCGGGGAGGAGCAGTTCTTC. This gives the protein CASSLALGEEQFF.

With respect to this clonotype: Possible read error: a much larger clone is one base away. The final CDR3 position lacks the conserved phenylalanine or tryptophan, pointing to a likely read error. The CDR3 DNA reads as TGTGCCAGCAGTACGGGAGAGACCCAGTACTCC. It yields the protein CASSTGETQYS. This chain connects TRBV12-3 or TRBV12-4 to TRBJ2-5; D unclear. The CDR3 is 11 residues long. V lost 5 bases and J 4 bases, leaving 5 bases between the germline ends.

This clonotype was seen ten or more times. The J gene is TRBJ2-5, the V gene TRBV3-1, with D unresolved. This CDR3 comprises 11 residues. V gave up 2 bases and J gave up 7 bases, with 5 bases separating them. The germline gives CDR1 LGHDT, CDR2 YNNKEL (reference sequence). CDR3 sequence (DNA): TGTGCCAGCAGCCAAACGGGGACCCAGTACTTC. This encodes CASSQTGTQYF.

This clonotype has a single count. The rearrangement joins TRBV28 to TRBJ2-7; the D gene is possibly TRBD2 (8 bases). The CDR3 extends over 13 amino acids. The V gene's germline CDR1 is MDHEN and CDR2 SYDVKM. With 8 bases removed from V and 6 bases from J, the gap between germline ends came to 17 bases. The CDR3 DNA sequence: TGTGCCAGCGGATCGACAGGGACTAGCGAGCAGTACTTC. This gives the protein CASGSTGTSEQYF.

This clonotype has a handful of counts. CDR3 loop: CSVDWDAGVTEAFF. The CDR3 nucleotides are TGCAGCGTTGATTGGGACGCTGGTGTTACTGAAGCTTTCTTT. The rearrangement links TRBV29-1 to TRBJ1-1; D is possibly TRBD1 (5 bases). Germline V CDR1 and CDR2: SQVTM, ANQGSEA. This CDR3 region has 14 residues. V lost 3 bases to trimming and J lost 5 bases, with 16 bases between them.

This clonotype came up many times. This chain links TRBV6-2 or TRBV6-3 with TRBJ1-1; D ambiguous. The germline V and J ends were trimmed by 5 bases and 8 bases, with 15 bases remaining between them. The length of the CDR3 is 13 residues. Germline CDR1 MNHEY, CDR2 SVGEGT. CDR3 residues: CASSRGRTGEAFF. The CDR3 coding sequence is TGTGCCAGCAGTCGGGGAAGGACGGGCGAAGCTTTCTTT.

This chain uses TRBV4-3 with TRBJ1-1, with D unresolved. V lost 0 bases and J 4 bases, leaving 9 bases between the germline ends. Germline V lookup: CDR1 LGHNA, CDR2 YSLEER. This CDR3 has 14 residues. Written as DNA, the CDR3 is TGCGCCAGCAGCCAAGACTCGGCGGGCACTGAAGCTTTCTTT. Its translation is CASSQDSAGTEAFF.

This clonotype turned up a few times. This chain joins TRBV11-2 and TRBJ2-1; 8 positions agree with TRBD2. From germline, CDR1 is SGHAT and CDR2 FQNNGV. Trimming took 5 bases from V and 3 from J; bases not matched to a gene: 6. The CDR3 spans 15 residues. The DNA of the CDR3 is TGTGCCAGCAGCCCGTCCGGGGGGGACTACAATGAGCAGTTCTTC. This codes for CASSPSGGDYNEQFF.

This clonotype was seen at least ten times. The chain recombines TRBV18 with TRBJ2-5, with a tentative D call TRBD1 (6 bases). The CDR3 is 15 residues long. Trimming took 2 bases from V and 1 from J, leaving 11 bases between them. Germline loops: CDR1 KGHSH, CDR2 LQKENI. The CDR3 loop reads CASSPLAGAQETQYF. CDR3 nucleotides: TGTGCCAGCTCACCATTGGCAGGGGCCCAAGAGACCCAGTACTTC.

The table lists this clonotype with a few counts. The CDR3 nucleotides are TGTGCCAGCAGTCCGGACAGGGCCTACAATGAGCAGTTCTTC. Protein sequence: CASSPDRAYNEQFF. This chain links TRBV7-2 with TRBJ2-1, with 8 bases identical to TRBD1. This CDR3 spans 14 amino acids. Trimming cost V 6 bases and J 2 bases; bases outside gene matches: 3. Germline V lookup: CDR1 SGHTA, CDR2 FQGNSA.

The chain is built from TRBV7-2 and TRBJ2-5; the match to TRBD2 covers 14 bases. The CDR3 runs to 16 residues. CDR1 and CDR2 (germline): SGHTA, FQGNSA. The trim removed 5 bases at V and 5 bases at J, leaving 7 bases unmatched. The CDR3 here is CASSQTSGRALETQYF. The CDR3, as DNA: TGTGCCAGCAGCCAGACTAGCGGGAGGGCGCTTGAGACCCAGTACTTC.

This clonotype was found many times. The chain has TRBV28 and TRBJ2-7; D uncertain. V lost 8 bases to trimming and J lost 5 bases, with 13 bases between them. Germline V gives CDR1 MDHEN, CDR2 SYDVKM. There are 12 residues in the CDR3. The CDR3 DNA is TGTGCCAGCCAAGAGGAAAAGGACGAGCAGTACTTC. It is translated as CASQEEKDEQYF.

The chain recombines TRBV4-3 with TRBJ2-3; maybe TRBD2 (6 bases). Germline V gives CDR1 LGHNA, CDR2 YSLEER. This CDR3 contains 14 residues. Trimming stripped 4 bases from V and 6 bases from J, with 14 bases between. CDR3: CASSLGTAWDTQYF. In DNA form, the CDR3 reads TGCGCCAGCAGCCTGGGGACTGCATGGGATACGCAGTATTTT.

The rearrangement joins TRBV20-1 to TRBJ2-3; perhaps D is TRBD1 or TRBD2 (6 bases each). The germline gives CDR1 DFQATT, CDR2 SNEGSKA (reference sequence). V was trimmed by 8 bases and J by 6 bases, leaving 12 bases between them. This CDR3 has 11 residues. CDR3: CSRQGGDTQYF. CDR3 sequence (DNA): TGCAGTCGCCAAGGGGGGGATACGCAGTATTTT.

As to this clonotype: A clone one base away is much larger, so this may be a read error. V usage is TRBV4-3 and J usage is TRBJ1-1; D not resolved. Germline V CDR1 and CDR2: LGHNA, YSLEER. The CDR3 totals 14 residues. CDR3: CASSQDLYDTVAFF. CDR3 DNA: TGCGCCAGCAGCCAAGATCTTTACGACACTGTAGCTTTCTTT.

This clonotype occurred a few times. The chain couples TRBV20-1 to TRBJ1-1; D gene unclear. The CDR3 totals 13 residues. The germline V and J ends were trimmed by 6 bases and 1 base, with 12 bases remaining between them. CDR1 and CDR2 (germline): DFQATT, SNEGSKA (reference sequence). CDR3 sequence: CSALPRANTEAFF. CDR3 bases: TGCAGTGCCCTCCCTCGCGCGAACACTGAAGCTTTCTTT.

At least ten counts were recorded for this clonotype. CDR3 loop: CAWSHYNEQFF. The DNA of the CDR3 is TGTGCCTGGAGTCACTACAATGAGCAGTTCTTC. The chain uses TRBV30 and TRBJ2-1, with D uncertain. The CDR3 totals 11 residues. V shed 2 bases and J shed 3 bases, with 2 bases lying between them. Germline V gene data show CDR1 as GTSNPN and CDR2 as SVGIG (reference sequence).

This clonotype was picked up a small number of times. The chain combines TRBV5-1 with TRBJ1-1, with a tentative D call TRBD1 (6 bases). The CDR3 consists of 14 residues. Trimming took off 1 base at V and 3 bases at J, with 10 bases between the two ends. Per the germline V gene, CDR1 is SGHRS and CDR2 is YFSETQ. In DNA, the CDR3 is TGCGCCAGCAGCTTGACAGGGCGTGACACTGAAGCTTTCTTT. It encodes CASSLTGRDTEAFF.

This clonotype was counted only a few times. The V and J genes are TRBV18 and TRBJ2-3; D not resolved. Germline V gives CDR1 KGHSH, CDR2 LQKENI. V was clipped by 3 bases and J by 3 bases, with 4 bases between them. The CDR3 extends over 12 amino acids. The CDR3 region is CASSPQTDTQYF. CDR3 coding DNA: TGTGCCAGCTCACCCCAGACAGATACGCAGTATTTT.

The gene calls are TRBV5-1 and TRBJ2-1; D is perhaps TRBD2 (6 bases). The germline V gene encodes CDR1 SGHRS and CDR2 YFSETQ. Trimming removed 0 bases at V and 4 bases at J, with 14 bases between. The CDR3 contains 16 residues. CDR3 bases: TGCGCCAGCAGCTTGGAGGCGGGGTCAGCATACAATGAGCAGTTCTTC. It specifies CASSLEAGSAYNEQFF.